This entry lists 27 T cell receptor beta chains sequenced from one sample in a study of blood T cell repertoires in COVID-19. The method was immunoSEQ multiplex PCR; TCRdb's version includes in-frame clones alone and lacks a portion of them. The sample has about 83,000 clones, about 87% seen once. Sequencing input: peripheral blood. The source of these receptors is a man older than 75 with active or convalescent COVID-19.

This rearrangement joins TRBV11-3 to TRBJ2-5; maybe TRBD1 (6 bases). With 5 bases removed from V and 7 bases from J, the gap between germline ends came to 17 bases. The CDR3 runs to 14 residues. Germline assignment: CDR1 SGHNT and CDR2 YENEEA. The CDR3 nucleotides read TGTGCCAGCAGCCCACCGGACAGCCCAGGGACCCAGTACTTC. Translating it yields CASSPPDSPGTQYF.

The rearrangement joins TRBV5-4 to TRBJ1-4; 7 bases agree with TRBD1. Per the germline V gene, CDR1 is SGHNT and CDR2 is YYREEE (reference sequence). The CDR3 has 15 residues. Unmatched junction bases numbered 9, after V lost 4 bases and J lost 6 bases. The CDR3 DNA is TGTGCCAGCAGCGTGCCGGGACAGCCCTATGAAAAACTGTTTTTT. Translating gives CASSVPGQPYEKLFF.

The J gene is TRBJ2-3, the V gene TRBV25-1, with 7 bases lining up with TRBD1. CDR3 length: 14 amino acids. Germline CDR1 is MGHDK and CDR2 is SYGVNS. J lost 0 bases, V lost 7 bases, and 4 bases had no gene match. CDR3 bases: TGTGCCAGCATTCACAGGGGCAGCACAGATACGCAGTATTTT. Its protein is CASIHRGSTDTQYF.

This clone was counted a single time. The chain recombines TRBV5-1 with TRBJ1-2, with D unclear. CDR3 size: 13 residues. Germline CDR1 reads SGHRS; CDR2 reads YFSETQ. V gave up 4 bases and J gave up 4 bases, with 11 bases separating them. CDR3 coding DNA: TGCGCCAGCAGCCCCGGGAGGCTCTATGGCTACACCTTC. It is translated as CASSPGRLYGYTF.

The V and J genes are TRBV7-8 and TRBJ1-5; 7 bases map to TRBD1. The CDR3 length is 16 residues. CDR1 SGHVS and CDR2 FQNEAQ come from the germline V gene. The J segment lost 0 bases and the V segment lost 2 bases, leaving 4 bases of the junction unmatched. The CDR3 loop is CASSLRTGVSNQPQHF. The CDR3 DNA sequence: TGTGCCAGCAGCTTACGCACAGGGGTTAGCAATCAGCCCCAGCATTTT.

This chain links TRBV6-6 with TRBJ1-2; no firm D call. Per germline, CDR1 MNHNY and CDR2 SVGAGI (reference sequence). The V gene lost 6 bases and the J gene lost 8 bases, with 10 bases spanning the gap. The CDR3 is 11 residues long. DNA of the CDR3: TGTGCCAGCAGCCCCCGTTTCGGCTACACCTTC. Translated, it gives CASSPRFGYTF.

The J gene is TRBJ1-5, the V gene TRBV12-5, with a weak D call TRBD1 (5 bases). The V end lost 5 bases, the J end lost 11 bases, and 13 bases lay between the germline ends. CDR1 is LGHNT, CDR2 FRNRAP, per germline. The CDR3 runs 12 residues. In nucleotides, the CDR3 is TGTGCTAGTGGTAGGGGCGGGGGGGCCCAGCATTTT. Residues: CASGRGGGAQHF.

This clone has just a few counts. This sequence joins TRBV18 and TRBJ1-5; D remains ambiguous. Germline values: CDR1 KGHSH, CDR2 LQKENI. CDR3 length equals 13 residues. V lost 1 base and J 6 bases, leaving 7 bases between the germline ends. For the CDR3, the DNA is TGTGCCAGCTCACCACGAGGGCCTCAGCCCCAGCATTTT. It encodes CASSPRGPQPQHF.

With respect to this clone: Other DNA sequences in this specimen translate into the identical CDR3. This chain joins TRBV6-4 and TRBJ1-1; D is possibly TRBD1 (5 bases). Per germline, CDR1 MRHNA and CDR2 SNTAGT. The germline V and J ends were trimmed by 6 bases and 3 bases, with 11 bases remaining between them. The CDR3 extends over 13 amino acids. The CDR3 is CASSDDRDTEAFF. CDR3 sequence (DNA): TGTGCCAGCAGCGACGACAGAGACACTGAAGCTTTCTTT.

The chain has TRBV29-1 and TRBJ2-5; tentative D call: TRBD1 (7 bases). Between the trimmed V and J ends, which lost 7 bases and 5 bases, there was a span of 17 bases. The CDR3 spans 13 residues. The germline V gene encodes CDR1 SQVTM and CDR2 ANQGSEA. The CDR3 spells CSGRQGGVETQYF. DNA for the CDR3: TGCAGCGGCCGACAGGGCGGGGTCGAGACCCAGTACTTC. The complete variable domain, with remaining parts taken from reference TRBV29-1 and TRBJ2-5, reads SAVISQKPSRDICQRGTSLTIQCQVDSQVTMMFWYRQQPGQSLTLIATANQGSEATYESGFVIDKFPISRPNLTFSTLTVSNMSPEDSSIYLCSGRQGGVETQYFGPGTRLLVL.

The genes are TRBV9 and TRBJ2-1; 8 nucleotides align to TRBD2. CDR3 length: 14 amino acids. The V and J ends lost 3 bases and 6 bases, in that order; junction bases with no gene match: 5. Germline CDR1 reads SGDLS; CDR2 reads YYNGEE. The CDR3 here is CASSAAGGVNEQFF. In DNA, the CDR3 is TGTGCCAGCAGCGCGGCGGGGGGTGTCAATGAGCAGTTCTTC.

The chain is built from TRBV7-8 and TRBJ2-7, with TRBD1 matching over 9 bases. With 5 bases clipped from V and 0 bases from J, the junction kept 5 bases outside the gene matches. In germline, CDR1 is SGHVS, CDR2 FQNEAQ. The CDR3 extends over 15 amino acids. The CDR3 reads CASSPGTGSSYEQYV. Here the CDR3 DNA reads TGTGCCAGCAGCCCCGGGACAGGGAGCTCCTACGAGCAGTACGTC.

The chain couples TRBV7-9 to TRBJ1-1; D gene ambiguous. CDR1 is SEHNR, CDR2 FQNEAQ, per germline (reference sequence). The CDR3 covers 13 residues. Trimming took 5 bases from V and 1 from J, leaving 8 bases between them. CDR3 nucleotide sequence: TGTGCCAGCAGCCCCCGGAGGAACACTGAAGCTTTCTTT. It yields the protein CASSPRRNTEAFF.

This clone has only one observation. V and J are TRBV18 and TRBJ1-1; D is uncertain. Germline lookup yields CDR1 KGHSH and CDR2 LQKENI. This CDR3 contains 14 residues. V lost 0 bases, J lost 0 bases, and 5 bases lay in between. The CDR3 loop reads CASSPPDMNTEAFF. CDR3 bases: TGTGCCAGCTCACCACCTGACATGAACACTGAAGCTTTCTTT.

J is TRBJ1-3 and V is TRBV3-1 (or the pseudogene TRBV3-2); 7 bases fit TRBD1. The J segment lost 10 bases and the V segment lost 3 bases, leaving 15 bases of the junction unmatched. Germline CDR1 is LGHDT and CDR2 is YNNKEL (reference sequence). The CDR3 totals 16 residues. CDR3 loop: CASSQSSYRGHRTIYF. Written as DNA, the CDR3 is TGTGCCAGCAGCCAGAGCTCTTACAGGGGTCACCGAACCATATATTTT.

This clone came up a few times. The V call is TRBV6-2 or TRBV6-3, the J call TRBJ1-2, with 7 positions matching TRBD1. The trim removed 6 bases at V and 4 bases at J, leaving 8 bases unmatched. From germline, CDR1 is MNHEY and CDR2 SVGEGT. This CDR3 contains 14 residues. The CDR3 DNA reads TGTGCCAGCAGCAAAAGGACAGGCGTCTATGGCTACACCTTC. Translated: CASSKRTGVYGYTF.

The CDR3 is CASSLIAGAQTWFF. In nucleotides, the CDR3 is TGTGCCAGCAGTTTAATAGCGGGGGCCCAGACTTGGTTCTTC. V is TRBV28 and J is TRBJ2-1; 9 positions agree with TRBD2. The CDR3 contains 14 residues. Germline lookup yields CDR1 MDHEN and CDR2 SYDVKM. Trimming cost V 2 bases and J 15 bases; bases outside gene matches: 11.

The CDR3 region has the DNA TGTGCCAGCAGTGAAGGGTATACTAAGTTCTATGGCTACACCTTC. This encodes CASSEGYTKFYGYTF. V usage is TRBV6-1 and J usage is TRBJ1-2; D call uncertain. Germline assignment: CDR1 MNHNS and CDR2 SASEGT. The germline V and J ends were trimmed by 1 base and 4 bases, with 13 bases remaining between them. CDR3 length: 15 residues.

The chain links TRBV3-1 (or the pseudogene TRBV3-2) to TRBJ1-3, with D possibly being TRBD1 (6 bases). Per germline, CDR1 LGHDT and CDR2 YNNKEL (reference sequence). Trimming took 1 base from V and 0 from J, leaving 25 bases between them. This CDR3 has 21 amino acids. CDR3 DNA sequence: TGTGCCAGCAGCCAAGTGTACAGTGGCAGGGGCCAGATCAACTCTGGAAACACCATATATTTT. It translates to CASSQVYSGRGQINSGNTIYF.

The chain recombines TRBV11-1 with TRBJ2-1, with TRBD2 identical over 11 bases. This CDR3 has 16 residues. After removal of 6 bases from V and 5 bases from J, the junction contained 9 bases not matched to a gene. From germline, CDR1 is SGHAT and CDR2 FQDESV (reference sequence). CDR3 bases: TGTGCCAGCAGGGGGGGGACTAGCGGTTCTCACAATGAGCAGTTCTTC. Encoded protein: CASRGGTSGSHNEQFF.

A single count supports this clone. The chain links TRBV6-2 or TRBV6-3 to TRBJ1-1; D gene uncertain. CDR1 is MNHEY and CDR2 is SVGEGT in the germline V gene. The CDR3 is 13 amino acids. Trimming shortened V by 0 bases and J by 6 bases, and 8 bases separated the two germline ends. The CDR3 sequence is CASSYSGGSEAFF. The CDR3 nucleotides are TGTGCCAGCAGTTACTCGGGAGGGTCTGAAGCTTTCTTT.

V is TRBV19 and J is TRBJ2-1, with no clear D. The V gene's germline CDR1 is LNHDA and CDR2 SQIVND (reference sequence). The CDR3 extends over 13 amino acids. The V and J ends lost 3 bases and 4 bases respectively, with 7 bases between them. CDR3 amino acids: CASSIPPYNEQFF. The CDR3 DNA follows: TGTGCCAGTAGTATCCCCCCGTACAATGAGCAGTTCTTC.

The V gene is TRBV5-1, the J gene TRBJ2-1, with 9 bases aligning to TRBD2. CDR1 SGHRS and CDR2 YFSETQ come from the germline V gene. The CDR3 loop spans 18 amino acids. V was clipped by 5 bases and J by 6 bases; unmatched bases: 18. Written as DNA, the CDR3 is TGCGCCAGCAGTTCGGGTAGCGGGAGAGGATCGGGCGCCAATGAGCAGTTCTTC. This sequence encodes CASSSGSGRGSGANEQFF.

The sample holds many counts of this clone. The V call is TRBV2, the J call TRBJ2-1, with 12 nucleotides matching TRBD2. V trimming: 6 bases; J trimming: 8 bases; junction bases outside the gene matches: 5. The CDR3 spans 14 residues. Germline CDR1 SNHLY, CDR2 FYNNEI. CDR3 loop: CASRGLAGNDEQFF. The CDR3 DNA sequence: TGTGCCAGCAGAGGACTAGCGGGAAACGATGAGCAGTTCTTC.

This chain joins TRBV6-8 and TRBJ1-1; D unclear. This CDR3 comprises 14 residues. Trimming stripped 6 bases from V and 0 bases from J, with 11 bases between. Germline V gives CDR1 MNHGY, CDR2 SAAAGT. The CDR3 nucleotides read TGTGCCAGCAGAACCGAGCGGGTGAACACTGAAGCTTTCTTT. Protein: CASRTERVNTEAFF.

DNA of the CDR3: TGTGCCAGCAGTTACGGCAGCGGGGGGCTAGAGACCCAGTACTTC. Translated: CASSYGSGGLETQYF. The V call is TRBV6-5, the J call TRBJ2-5; 9 bases match TRBD2. Germline CDR1 is MNHEY and CDR2 is SVGAGI. This CDR3 comprises 15 residues. Unmatched junction bases numbered 5, after V lost 2 bases and J lost 4 bases.

V usage is TRBV3-1 (or the pseudogene TRBV3-2) and J usage is TRBJ2-2; D is ambiguous. Germline CDR1 LGHDT, CDR2 YNNKEL (reference sequence). The CDR3 contains 13 residues. V was pared by 2 bases and J by 8 bases, with 9 bases between. The chain's CDR3 is CASSQIRAGELFF. The CDR3 nucleotides read TGTGCCAGCAGCCAAATTCGAGCTGGGGAGCTGTTTTTT.